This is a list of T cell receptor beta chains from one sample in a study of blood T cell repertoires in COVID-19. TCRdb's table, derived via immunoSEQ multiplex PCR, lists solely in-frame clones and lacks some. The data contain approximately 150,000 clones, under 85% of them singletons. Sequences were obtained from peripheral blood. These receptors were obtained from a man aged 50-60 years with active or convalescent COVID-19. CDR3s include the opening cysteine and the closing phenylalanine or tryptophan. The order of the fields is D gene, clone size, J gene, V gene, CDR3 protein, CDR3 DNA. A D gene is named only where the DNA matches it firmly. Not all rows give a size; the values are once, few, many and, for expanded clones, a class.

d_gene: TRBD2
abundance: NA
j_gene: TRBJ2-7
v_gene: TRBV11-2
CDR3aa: CASSSLTSGRPYEQYF
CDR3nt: TGTGCCAGCAGCTCCCTGACTAGCGGGAGACCCTACGAGCAGTACTTC

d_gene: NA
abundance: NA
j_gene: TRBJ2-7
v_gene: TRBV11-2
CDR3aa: CASSDYYEQYF
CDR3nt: TGTGCCAGCAGCGACTACTACGAGCAGTACTTC

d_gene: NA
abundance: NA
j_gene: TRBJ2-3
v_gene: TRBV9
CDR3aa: CASSVGAGSTDTQYF
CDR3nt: TGTGCCAGCAGCGTAGGCGCGGGCAGCACAGATACGCAGTATTTT

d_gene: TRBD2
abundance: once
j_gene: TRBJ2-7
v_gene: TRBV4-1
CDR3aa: CASSQGGGRNSYEQYF
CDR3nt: TGCGCCAGCAGCCAAGGCGGGGGACGGAACTCCTACGAGCAGTACTTC

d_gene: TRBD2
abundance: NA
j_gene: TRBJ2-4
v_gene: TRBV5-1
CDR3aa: CASSNTLAGGNIQYF
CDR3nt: TGCGCCAGCAGCAACACCTTAGCGGGAGGAAACATTCAGTACTTC

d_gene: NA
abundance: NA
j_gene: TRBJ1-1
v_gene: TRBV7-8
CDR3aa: CASSPGGTEAFF
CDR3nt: TGTGCCAGCAGCCCAGGAGGCACTGAAGCTTTCTTT

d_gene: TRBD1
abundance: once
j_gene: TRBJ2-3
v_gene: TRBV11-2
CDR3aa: CASSLTGTGGAGVDTQYF
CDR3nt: TGTGCCAGCAGCCTAACGGGGACAGGGGGCGCGGGCGTCGATACGCAGTATTTT

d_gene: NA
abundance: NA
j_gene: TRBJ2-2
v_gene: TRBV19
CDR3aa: CASSITSILPGELFF
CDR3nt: TGTGCCAGTAGTATAACTAGCATCTTGCCCGGGGAGCTGTTTTTT

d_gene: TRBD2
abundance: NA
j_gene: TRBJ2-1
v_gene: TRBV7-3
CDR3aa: CASSFSREVGEQFF
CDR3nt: TGTGCCAGCAGCTTCTCCCGGGAGGTTGGTGAGCAGTTCTTC

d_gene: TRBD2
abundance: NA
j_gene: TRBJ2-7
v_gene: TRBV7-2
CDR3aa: CASSLGGNSYEQYF
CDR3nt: TGTGCCAGCAGCTTGGGGGGGAATTCCTACGAGCAGTACTTC

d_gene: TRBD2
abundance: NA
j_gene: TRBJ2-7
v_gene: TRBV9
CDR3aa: CASSGGDTSGIYEQYF
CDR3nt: TGTGCCAGCAGCGGGGGGGACACTAGCGGGATATACGAGCAGTACTTC

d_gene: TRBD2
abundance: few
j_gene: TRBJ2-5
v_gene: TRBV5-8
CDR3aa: CASSLGVAGTSGETQYF
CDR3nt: TGTGCCAGCAGCTTGGGGGTAGCGGGAACCTCAGGAGAGACCCAGTACTTC

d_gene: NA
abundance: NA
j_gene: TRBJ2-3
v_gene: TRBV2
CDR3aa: CARGGGFRTTDTQYF
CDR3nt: TGTGCCAGGGGTGGGGGGTTCCGCACCACAGATACGCAGTATTTT

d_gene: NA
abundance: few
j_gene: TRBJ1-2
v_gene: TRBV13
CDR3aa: CASSLGQLWSYTF
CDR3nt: TGTGCCAGCAGCTTAGGACAACTATGGAGCTACACCTTC

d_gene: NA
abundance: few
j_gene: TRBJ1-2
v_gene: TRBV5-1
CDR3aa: CASSFNTLNYGYTF
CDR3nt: TGCGCCAGCAGCTTTAACACCCTTAACTATGGCTACACCTTC

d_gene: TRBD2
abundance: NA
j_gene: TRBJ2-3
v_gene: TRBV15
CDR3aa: CATSSAPAGGDTQYF
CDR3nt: TGTGCCACCAGCAGTGCCCCAGCGGGGGGAGATACGCAGTATTTT

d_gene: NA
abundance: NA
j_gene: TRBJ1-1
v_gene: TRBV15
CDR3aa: CATSRVRSVLYTEAFF
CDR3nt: TGTGCCACCAGCAGAGTTCGGTCCGTCTTGTACACTGAAGCTTTCTTT

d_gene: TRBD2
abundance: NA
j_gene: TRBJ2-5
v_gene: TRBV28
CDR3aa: CASSPGLAGGPGETQYF
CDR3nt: TGTGCCAGCAGTCCGGGACTAGCGGGAGGGCCAGGGGAGACCCAGTACTTC

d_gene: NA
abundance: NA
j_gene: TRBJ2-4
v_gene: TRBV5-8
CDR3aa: CASSLLRYKNIQYF
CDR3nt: TGTGCCAGCAGCTTGCTCCGTTACAAAAACATTCAGTACTTC

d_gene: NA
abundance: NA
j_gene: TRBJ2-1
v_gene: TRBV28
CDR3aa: CASSPGRNSYNEQFF
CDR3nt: TGTGCCAGCAGTCCTGGGAGGAACTCCTACAATGAGCAGTTCTTC

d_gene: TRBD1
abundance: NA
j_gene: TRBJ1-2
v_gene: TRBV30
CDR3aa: CACAKGASGYTF
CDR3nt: TGTGCCTGTGCAAAGGGGGCAAGTGGCTACACCTTC

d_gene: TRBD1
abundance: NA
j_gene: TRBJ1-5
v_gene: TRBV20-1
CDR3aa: CSASQWDRGENQPQHF
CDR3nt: TGCAGTGCTAGTCAATGGGACAGGGGGGAGAATCAGCCCCAGCATTTT

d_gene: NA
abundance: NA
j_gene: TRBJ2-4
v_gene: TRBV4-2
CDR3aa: CASSQDAIGGLAKNIQYF
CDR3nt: TGTGCCAGCAGCCAAGATGCAATTGGGGGACTAGCCAAAAACATTCAGTACTTC

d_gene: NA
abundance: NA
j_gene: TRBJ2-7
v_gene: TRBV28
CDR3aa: CASSELALYEQYF
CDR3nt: TGTGCGAGCAGCGAACTAGCCCTCTACGAGCAGTACTTC

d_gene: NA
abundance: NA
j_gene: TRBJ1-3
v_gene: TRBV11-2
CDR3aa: CASRLQVSPPNTIYF
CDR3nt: TGTGCCAGCAGACTACAGGTTTCCCCACCAAACACCATATATTTT

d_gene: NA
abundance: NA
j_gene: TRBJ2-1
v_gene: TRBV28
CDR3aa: CASSSSGTLNNEQFF
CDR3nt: TGTGCCAGCAGTTCCTCCGGGACTCTGAATAATGAGCAGTTCTTC

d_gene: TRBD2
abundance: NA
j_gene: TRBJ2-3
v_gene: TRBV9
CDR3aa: CASSELAGVSTDTQYF
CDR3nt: TGTGCCAGCAGCGAGTTAGCGGGAGTGAGCACAGATACGCAGTATTTT

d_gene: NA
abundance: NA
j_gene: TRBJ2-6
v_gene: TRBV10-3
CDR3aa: CAISDMDMSRSGANVLTF
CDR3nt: TGTGCCATCAGTGACATGGACATGTCACGCTCTGGGGCCAACGTCCTGACTTTC

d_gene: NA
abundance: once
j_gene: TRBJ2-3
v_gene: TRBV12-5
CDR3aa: CASGLVKVGQSSTDTQYF
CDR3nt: TGTGCTAGTGGTTTGGTTAAGGTGGGGCAGTCTAGCACAGATACGCAGTATTTT

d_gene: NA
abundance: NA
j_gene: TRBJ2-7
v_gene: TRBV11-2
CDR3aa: CASSLRAYYEQYF
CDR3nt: TGTGCCAGCAGCTTAAGAGCTTATTACGAGCAGTACTTC

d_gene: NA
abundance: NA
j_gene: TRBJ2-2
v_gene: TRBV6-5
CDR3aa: CASSRERDTGELFF
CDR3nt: TGTGCCAGCAGTCGGGAGAGGGACACCGGGGAGCTGTTTTTT

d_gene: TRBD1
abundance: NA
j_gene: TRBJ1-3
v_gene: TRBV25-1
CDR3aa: CASRPPGQGNTIYF
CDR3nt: TGTGCCAGCAGACCACCGGGACAGGGAAACACCATATATTTT

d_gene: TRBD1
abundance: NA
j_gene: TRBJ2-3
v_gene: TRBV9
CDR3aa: CASSPSGGDADTQYF
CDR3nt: TGTGCCAGCAGCCCCTCAGGGGGCGACGCAGATACGCAGTATTTT

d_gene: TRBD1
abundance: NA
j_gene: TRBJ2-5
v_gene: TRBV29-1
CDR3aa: CSVEDGDRGIQETQYF
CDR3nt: TGCAGCGTTGAAGACGGAGACAGGGGTATCCAAGAGACCCAGTACTTC

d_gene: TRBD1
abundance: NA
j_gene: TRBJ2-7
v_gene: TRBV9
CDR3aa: CASSKRQGGPYEQYF
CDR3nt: TGTGCCAGCAGCAAGCGACAGGGGGGCCCCTACGAGCAGTACTTC

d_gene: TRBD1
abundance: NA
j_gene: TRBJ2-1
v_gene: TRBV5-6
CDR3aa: CASSLDAGGADYNEQFF
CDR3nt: TGTGCCAGCAGCTTGGATGCAGGGGGCGCGGATTACAATGAGCAGTTCTTC

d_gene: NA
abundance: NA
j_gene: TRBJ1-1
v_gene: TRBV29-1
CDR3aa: CSARGYLGTEAFF
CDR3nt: TGCAGCGCCCGAGGGTACCTGGGCACTGAAGCTTTCTTT

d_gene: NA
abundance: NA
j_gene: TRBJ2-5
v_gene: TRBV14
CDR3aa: CASSRWGGETQYF
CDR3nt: TGTGCCAGCAGCCGGTGGGGAGGTGAGACCCAGTACTTC

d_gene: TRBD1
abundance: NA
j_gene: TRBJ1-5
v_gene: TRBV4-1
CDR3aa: CASRLTGASNQPQHF
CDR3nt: TGCGCCAGCAGATTGACAGGGGCGAGCAATCAGCCCCAGCATTTT

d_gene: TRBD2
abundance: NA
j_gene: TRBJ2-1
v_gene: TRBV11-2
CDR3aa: CASSLETSGNEQFF
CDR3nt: TGTGCCAGCAGCTTAGAAACTAGCGGTAATGAGCAGTTCTTC

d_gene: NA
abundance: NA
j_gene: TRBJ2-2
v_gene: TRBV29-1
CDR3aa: CSGGTGSNTGELFF
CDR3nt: TGCAGCGGGGGAACGGGGTCAAACACCGGGGAGCTGTTTTTT

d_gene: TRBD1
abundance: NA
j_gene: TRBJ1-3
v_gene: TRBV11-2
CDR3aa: CASSLRQGSSGNTIYF
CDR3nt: TGTGCCAGCAGCCTTCGACAGGGGAGCTCTGGAAACACCATATATTTT

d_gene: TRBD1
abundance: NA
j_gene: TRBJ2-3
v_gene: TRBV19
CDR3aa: CASISRTGQDTQYF
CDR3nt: TGTGCCAGTATTTCCAGGACAGGGCAAGATACGCAGTATTTT

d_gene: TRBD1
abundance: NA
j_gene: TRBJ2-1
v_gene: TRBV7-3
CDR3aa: CASSPGQGAVKFF
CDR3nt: TGTGCCAGCAGTCCCGGACAGGGGGCTGTCAAGTTCTTC

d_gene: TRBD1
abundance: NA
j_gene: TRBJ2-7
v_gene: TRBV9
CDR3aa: CASSVETGAGGEQYF
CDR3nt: TGTGCCAGCAGCGTAGAGACAGGGGCCGGTGGGGAGCAGTACTTC

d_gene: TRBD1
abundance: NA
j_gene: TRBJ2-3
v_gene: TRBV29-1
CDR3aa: CSVGRQGADTQYF
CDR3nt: TGCAGCGTTGGACGACAGGGAGCAGATACGCAGTATTTT

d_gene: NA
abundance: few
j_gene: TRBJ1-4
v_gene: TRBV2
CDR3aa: CASSVGREGEKLFF
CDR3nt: TGTGCCAGCAGTGTCGGCAGGGAGGGCGAAAAACTGTTTTTT

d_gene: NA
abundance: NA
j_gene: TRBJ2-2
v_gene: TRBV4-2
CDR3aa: CASSQDPRGDTGELFF
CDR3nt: TGTGCCAGCAGCCAAGACCCCCGGGGTGACACCGGGGAGCTGTTTTTT

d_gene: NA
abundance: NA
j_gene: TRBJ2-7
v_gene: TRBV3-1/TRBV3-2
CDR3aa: CASSQGAREQYF
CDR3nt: TGTGCCAGCAGCCAAGGCGCGCGGGAGCAGTACTTC

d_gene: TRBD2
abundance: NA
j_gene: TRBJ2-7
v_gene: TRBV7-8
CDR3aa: CASSSSGTNYEQYF
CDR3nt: TGTGCCAGCAGCTCTAGCGGGACGAACTACGAGCAGTACTTC

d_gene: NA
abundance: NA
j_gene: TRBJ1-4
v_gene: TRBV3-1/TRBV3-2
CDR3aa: CASSQERRGNEKLFF
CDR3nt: TGTGCCAGCAGCCAAGAGAGAAGGGGTAATGAAAAACTGTTTTTT

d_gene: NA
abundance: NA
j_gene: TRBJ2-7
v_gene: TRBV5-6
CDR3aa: CASSPLGGEQYF
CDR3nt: TGTGCCAGCAGTCCCTTAGGGGGCGAGCAGTACTTC

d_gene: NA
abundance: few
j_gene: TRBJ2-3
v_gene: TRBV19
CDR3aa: CASSGRRPDTQYF
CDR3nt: TGTGCCAGTAGTGGGAGGCGTCCAGATACGCAGTATTTT